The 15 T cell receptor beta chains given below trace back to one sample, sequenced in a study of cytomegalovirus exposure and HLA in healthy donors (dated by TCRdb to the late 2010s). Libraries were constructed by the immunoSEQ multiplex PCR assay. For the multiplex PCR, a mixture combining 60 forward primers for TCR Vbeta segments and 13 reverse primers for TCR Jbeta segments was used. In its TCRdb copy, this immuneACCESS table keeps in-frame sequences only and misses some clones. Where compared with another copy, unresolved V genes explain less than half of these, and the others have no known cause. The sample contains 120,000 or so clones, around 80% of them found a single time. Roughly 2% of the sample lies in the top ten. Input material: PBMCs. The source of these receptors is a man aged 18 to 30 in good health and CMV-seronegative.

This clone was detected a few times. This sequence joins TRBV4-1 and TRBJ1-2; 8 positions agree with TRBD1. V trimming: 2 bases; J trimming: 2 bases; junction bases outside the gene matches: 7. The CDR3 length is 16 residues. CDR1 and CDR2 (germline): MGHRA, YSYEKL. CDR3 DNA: TGCGCCAGCAGCCAAATACTATCAGGGGGCAACTATGGCTACACCTTC. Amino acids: CASSQILSGGNYGYTF.

The CDR3 DNA reads as TGTGCCAGCATTCCTGCGAACACCGGGGAGCTGTTTTTT. Translation gives CASIPANTGELFF. The chain has TRBV28 and TRBJ2-2; D gene ambiguous. Looked up from germline, CDR1 is MDHEN and CDR2 is SYDVKM. The CDR3 has 13 amino acids. The germline V and J ends were trimmed by 7 bases and 0 bases, with 6 bases remaining between them.

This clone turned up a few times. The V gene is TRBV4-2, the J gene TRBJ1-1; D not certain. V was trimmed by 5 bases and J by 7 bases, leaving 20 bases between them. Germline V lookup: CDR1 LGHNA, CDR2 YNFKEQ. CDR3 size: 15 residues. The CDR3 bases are TGTGCCAGCAGCAAAAAAAGGCAGGCTGGATATGAAGCTTTCTTT. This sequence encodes CASSKKRQAGYEAFF.

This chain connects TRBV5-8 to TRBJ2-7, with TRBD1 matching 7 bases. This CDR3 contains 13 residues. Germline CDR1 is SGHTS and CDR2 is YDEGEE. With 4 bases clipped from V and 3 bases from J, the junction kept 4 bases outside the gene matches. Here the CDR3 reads CASSLDRVYEQYF. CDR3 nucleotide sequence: TGTGCCAGCAGCCTTGACAGGGTCTACGAGCAGTACTTC.

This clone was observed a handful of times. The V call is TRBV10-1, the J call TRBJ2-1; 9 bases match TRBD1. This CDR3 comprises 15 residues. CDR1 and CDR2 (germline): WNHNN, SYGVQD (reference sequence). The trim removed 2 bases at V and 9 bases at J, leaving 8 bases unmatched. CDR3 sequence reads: CASSESGQGRVEQFF. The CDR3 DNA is TGCGCCAGCAGTGAGAGCGGACAGGGGAGAGTTGAGCAGTTCTTC.

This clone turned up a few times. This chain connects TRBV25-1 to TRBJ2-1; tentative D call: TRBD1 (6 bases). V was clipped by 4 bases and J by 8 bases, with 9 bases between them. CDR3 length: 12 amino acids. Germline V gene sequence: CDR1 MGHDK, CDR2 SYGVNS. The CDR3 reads CASSGTGYEQFF. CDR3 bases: TGTGCCAGCAGTGGTACAGGGTATGAGCAGTTCTTC.

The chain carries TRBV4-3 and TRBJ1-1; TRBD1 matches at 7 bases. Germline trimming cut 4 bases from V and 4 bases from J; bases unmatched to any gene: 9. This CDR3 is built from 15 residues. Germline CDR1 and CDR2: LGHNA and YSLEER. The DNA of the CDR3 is TGCGCCAGCAGCCTGACAGGGCCCCCGAGCACTGAAGCTTTCTTT. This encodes CASSLTGPPSTEAFF.

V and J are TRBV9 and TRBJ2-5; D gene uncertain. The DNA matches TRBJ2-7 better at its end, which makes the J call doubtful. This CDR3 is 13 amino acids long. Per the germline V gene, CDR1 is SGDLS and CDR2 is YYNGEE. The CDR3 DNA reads TGTGCCAGCAGCGTAGGCCACTCCTACGAGCAGTACTTC. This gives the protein CASSVGHSYEQYF.

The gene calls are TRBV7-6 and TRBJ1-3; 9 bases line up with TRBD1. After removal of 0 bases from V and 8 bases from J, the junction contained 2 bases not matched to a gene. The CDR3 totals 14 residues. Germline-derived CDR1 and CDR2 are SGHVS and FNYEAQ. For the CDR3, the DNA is TGTGCCAGCAGCTTAGCGACAGGGGGAGACACCATATATTTT. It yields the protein CASSLATGGDTIYF.

CDR3 residues: CASSGPRAGLKTHTQYF. The CDR3, as DNA: TGTGCCAGCTCCGGACCTCGAGCGGGTTTGAAAACCCATACGCAGTATTTT. This rearrangement joins TRBV7-8 to TRBJ2-3, with D possibly TRBD2 on 6 matching bases. Germline CDR1 SGHVS, CDR2 FQNEAQ. The V end was cut by 8 bases, the J end by 7 bases, with 28 bases between. The CDR3 is 17 residues long. Drawing the rest from reference TRBV7-8 and TRBJ2-3, the complete variable domain is GAGVSQSPRYKVAKRGQDVALRCDPISGHVSLFWYQQALGQGPEFLTYFQNEAQLDKSGLPSDRFFAERPEGSVSTLKIQRTQQEDSAVYLCASSGPRAGLKTHTQYFGPGTRLTVL.

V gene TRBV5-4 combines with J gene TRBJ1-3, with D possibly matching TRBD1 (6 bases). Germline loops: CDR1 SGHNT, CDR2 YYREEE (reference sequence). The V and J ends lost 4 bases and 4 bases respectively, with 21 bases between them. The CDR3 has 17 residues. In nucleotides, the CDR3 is TGTGCCAGCAGCAGGGGGGGGCCCAGAACCTCGGGAAACACCATATATTTT. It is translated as CASSRGGPRTSGNTIYF.

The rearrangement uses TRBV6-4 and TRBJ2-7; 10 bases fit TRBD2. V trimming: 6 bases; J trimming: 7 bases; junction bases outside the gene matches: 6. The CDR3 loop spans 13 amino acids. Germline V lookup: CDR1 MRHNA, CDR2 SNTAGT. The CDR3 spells CASSRLAGSEQYV. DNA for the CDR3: TGTGCCAGCAGCCGACTAGCGGGCTCGGAGCAGTACGTC.

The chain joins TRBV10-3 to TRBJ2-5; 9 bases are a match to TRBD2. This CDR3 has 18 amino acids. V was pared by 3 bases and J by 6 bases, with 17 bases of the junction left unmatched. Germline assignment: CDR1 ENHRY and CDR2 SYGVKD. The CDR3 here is CAISDHFPASGKSQTQYF. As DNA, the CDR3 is TGTGCCATCAGTGATCATTTCCCCGCTAGCGGGAAGTCTCAGACCCAGTACTTC.

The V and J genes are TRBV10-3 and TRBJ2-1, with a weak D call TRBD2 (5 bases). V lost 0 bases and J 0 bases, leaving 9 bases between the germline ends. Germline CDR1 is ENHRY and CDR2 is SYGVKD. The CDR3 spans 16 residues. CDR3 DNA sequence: TGTGCCATCAGTGAGTCAGGTGGGAGCTCCTACAATGAGCAGTTCTTC. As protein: CAISESGGSSYNEQFF.

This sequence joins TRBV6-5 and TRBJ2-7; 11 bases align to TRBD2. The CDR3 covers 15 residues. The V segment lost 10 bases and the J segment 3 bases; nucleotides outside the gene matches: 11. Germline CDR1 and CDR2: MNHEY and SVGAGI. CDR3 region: CATRGGTSGVYEQYF. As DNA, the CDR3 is TGTGCCACCCGGGGAGGGACTAGCGGAGTCTACGAGCAGTACTTC.